A selection of T cell receptor beta chains follows, all from one sample in a study of T cell responses to AZD1222 COVID-19 vaccine. TCRdb keeps only in-frame clones here, not all; method: immunoSEQ multiplex PCR. The sample contains around 130,000 clones, more than 70% of which appear only once. The sequencing here drew on peripheral blood, taken on day 0 of AZD1222 vaccination. The receptor set was obtained from an adult in good health. Both conserved end residues are part of each CDR3. The D gene is left open where the match is weak. The listing skips clone size in some rows; elsewhere it reads once, few, many or a size class.

v_gene	d_gene	j_gene	abundance	CDR3nt	CDR3aa
TRBV12-3/TRBV12-4	-	TRBJ1-2	-	TGTGCCAGCAGGTCCGAGTCGCCCCACACCTTC	CASRSESPHTF
TRBV3-1/TRBV3-2	TRBD1	TRBJ2-7	-	TGTGCCAGCAGCCAAGATCCAACAGCCCAGGGGGCCAGGCGGAACGAGCAGTACTTC	CASSQDPTAQGARRNEQYF
TRBV3-1/TRBV3-2	-	TRBJ1-5	-	TGTGCCAGCAGCCAGTCGGGGATGCAGCCCCAGCATTTT	CASSQSGMQPQHF
TRBV5-4	TRBD2	TRBJ2-7	-	TGTGCCAGCAGCCGGGAGGCGGGGTCCTCCTACGAGCAGTACTTC	CASSREAGSSYEQYF
TRBV11-1	-	TRBJ2-7	-	TGTGCCAGCAGCTTAGTGAAGGGGCGCAAATACGAGCAGTACTTC	CASSLVKGRKYEQYF
TRBV27	-	TRBJ2-7	-	TGTGCCAGCACTCCCGGGGGGCGGGGGTACTACGAGCAGTACTTC	CASTPGGRGYYEQYF
TRBV10-3	-	TRBJ2-1	few	TGTGCCATCAGTGAGTCGGGGTACATCTCTCGCTCCTACAATGAGCAGTTCTTC	CAISESGYISRSYNEQFF
TRBV5-1	TRBD2	TRBJ2-1	-	TGCGCCAGCAGCTTGGACGGCGGGAGCTCCTACAATGAGCAGTTCTTC	CASSLDGGSSYNEQFF
TRBV9	TRBD1	TRBJ2-2	-	TGTGCCAGCAGCCCCGGGACAGGTCGGGGCACCGGGGAGCTGTTTTTT	CASSPGTGRGTGELFF
TRBV28	TRBD1	TRBJ1-5	few	TGTGCCAGCAGTTCGAGGGGACAGGGCTTTTATCAGCCCCAGCATTTT	CASSSRGQGFYQPQHF
TRBV29-1	TRBD1	TRBJ2-2	few	TGCAGCGCGCAAACACAGGGGCGAGGCTACGGGGAGCTGTTTTTT	CSAQTQGRGYGELFF
TRBV2	-	TRBJ2-7	-	TGTGCCACCAACCCCGACGCAAGGGGGAACTACGAGCAGTACTTC	CATNPDARGNYEQYF
TRBV9	-	TRBJ1-4	-	TGTGCCAGCAGTAAAGGGAGTGAAAAACTGTTTTTT	CASSKGSEKLFF
TRBV28	TRBD1	TRBJ1-5	once	TGTGCCAGCAGTTCAGGGGGCCGGCAGCCCCAGCATTTT	CASSSGGRQPQHF
TRBV10-3	TRBD1	TRBJ2-5	-	TGTGCCATCAGGCAGGGGGCGGGCGACGAGACCCAGTACTTC	CAIRQGAGDETQYF
TRBV4-2	-	TRBJ1-5	few	TGTGCCAGCAGCCTCCAACTGGGGGGAGGCAATCAGCCCCAGCATTTT	CASSLQLGGGNQPQHF
TRBV6-2/TRBV6-3	-	TRBJ2-3	-	TGTGCCAGCAGTTACAGTGCGGAGCCCACAGATACGCAGTATTTT	CASSYSAEPTDTQYF
TRBV7-2	-	TRBJ1-1	few	TGTGCCAGCAGCTACGACAGTAACACTGAAGCTTTCTTT	CASSYDSNTEAFF
TRBV19	-	TRBJ1-5	-	TGTGCCAGTAGTATCGGCGGGGGCGGTCAGCCCCAGCATTTT	CASSIGGGGQPQHF
TRBV5-4	TRBD1	TRBJ1-2	-	TGTGCCAGCAGGCTGGCGGGACAGGGAAACTATGGCTACACCTTC	CASRLAGQGNYGYTF
TRBV7-3	-	TRBJ2-3	-	TGTGCCAGCAGCCCAGTTCCGCAGGCGGTAGATACGCAGTATTTT	CASSPVPQAVDTQYF
TRBV10-3	TRBD1	TRBJ2-3	-	TGTGCCATCAGACGGGACAGCCGCACAGATACGCAGTATTTT	CAIRRDSRTDTQYF
TRBV30	-	TRBJ1-1	-	TGTGCCTGGAGGTCACAGCCAAACACTGAAGCTTTCTTT	CAWRSQPNTEAFF
TRBV15	-	TRBJ2-7	-	TGTGCCACCAGCAGAGTTGGAGGACCTTCCTACGAGCAGTACTTC	CATSRVGGPSYEQYF
TRBV7-9	-	TRBJ1-3	-	TGTGCCAGCAGCTTAGGCAGCCACTCTGGAAACACCATATATTTT	CASSLGSHSGNTIYF
TRBV7-9	TRBD1	TRBJ2-5	-	TGTGCCAGCAGCTCAGGGACAGGACGTGGCGAGACCCAGTACTTC	CASSSGTGRGETQYF
TRBV7-6	-	TRBJ2-3	once	TGTGCCAGCAGCTCCAGCGGGGATACGCAGTATTTT	CASSSSGDTQYF
TRBV25-1	-	TRBJ1-1	-	TGTGCCAGCAGTGTGGTGGGGGAGAACACTGAAGCTTTCTTT	CASSVVGENTEAFF
TRBV27	TRBD1	TRBJ1-5	-	TGTGCCAGCAGGGACAGGGGGTCTAATCAGCCCCAGCATTTT	CASRDRGSNQPQHF
TRBV12-3/TRBV12-4	-	TRBJ1-1	once	TGTGCCAGCAGGGTAAACACCCGCCATCCTTTCTTT	CASRVNTRHPFF
TRBV28	-	TRBJ2-7	-	TGTGCCAGCAGTAAGTGGGACGCAACCTACGAGCAGTACTTC	CASSKWDATYEQYF
TRBV15	-	TRBJ1-2	-	TGTGCCACCAGCAGAGATCGGGGGGAAGGCTACACCTTC	CATSRDRGEGYTF
TRBV19	-	TRBJ2-3	once	TGTGCCAGTAGTATGCTCTCGAGGCCGGCAGATACGCAGTATTTT	CASSMLSRPADTQYF
TRBV11-3	TRBD2	TRBJ2-1	-	TGTGCCAGCGCCCCACTCGGGGCTAGCGGATACAATGAGCAGTTCTTC	CASAPLGASGYNEQFF
TRBV10-3	TRBD2	TRBJ2-6	-	TGTGCCATCACCAATAAGCGGGGGTCCGGGGCCAACGTCCTGACTTTC	CAITNKRGSGANVLTF
TRBV7-2	-	TRBJ2-5	-	TGTGCCAGCAGCTTATTTTACGGGCCTCGGGAGACCCAGTACTTC	CASSLFYGPRETQYF
TRBV11-2	-	TRBJ1-3	-	TGTGCCAGCAGCTCGAAGTACTCTGGAAACACCATATATTTT	CASSSKYSGNTIYF
TRBV5-1	-	TRBJ2-1	-	TGCGCCAGCAGCTTGGCACCATGGGGCGCCCGCCGAACTTACAATGAGCAGTTCTTC	CASSLAPWGARRTYNEQFF
TRBV13	-	TRBJ1-1	-	TGTGCCAGCAGCTTAGGTTCGATCGGGAACACTGAAGCTTTCTTT	CASSLGSIGNTEAFF
TRBV9	-	TRBJ1-3	-	TGTGCCAGCAGCGAGGAAGACAGTTCACCTGGAAACACCATATATTTT	CASSEEDSSPGNTIYF
TRBV10-1	-	TRBJ2-1	-	TGCGCCAGCACTGACCCTTACAATGAGCAGTTCTTC	CASTDPYNEQFF
TRBV18	-	TRBJ1-2	medium-sized	TGTGCCAGCTCACCCGGGTTGATGAGCGGCTACACCTTC	CASSPGLMSGYTF
TRBV4-3	-	TRBJ1-6	-	TGCGCCAGCAGCCAGGAAGGGACGCCAGGGAATTCACCCCTCCACTTT	CASSQEGTPGNSPLHF
TRBV7-2	-	TRBJ2-3	-	TGTGCCAGCAGCCAGGGGGGGGGCGAGGATACGCAGTATTTT	CASSQGGGEDTQYF
TRBV19	-	TRBJ2-7	-	TGTGCCAGTAGTATCTCCGGTAACTCCTACGAGCAGTACTTC	CASSISGNSYEQYF
TRBV18	TRBD1	TRBJ1-4	once	TGTGCCAGCTCAGCTCAGACAGGGTTATCAGAAAAACTGTTTTTT	CASSAQTGLSEKLFF
TRBV9	-	TRBJ2-2	few	TGTGCCAGCAGCCGGACCGGGGAGCTGTTTTTT	CASSRTGELFF
TRBV5-1	-	TRBJ2-7	-	TGCGCCAGCAGCTTGGGGCAGCGACAGTACTTC	CASSLGQRQYF
TRBV5-1	-	TRBJ1-4	-	TGCGCCAGCAGCTCGACAGATCCAAATGAAAAACTGTTTTTT	CASSSTDPNEKLFF
TRBV19	TRBD2	TRBJ2-5	-	TGTGCCAGTAGTATGTTAACGGGGGGAGGGGAGACCCAGTACTTC	CASSMLTGGGETQYF
TRBV6-5	TRBD2	TRBJ2-2	-	TGTGCCACCACCGGCCAGCGGGGGAACACCGGGGAGCTGTTTTTT	CATTGQRGNTGELFF
TRBV28	TRBD2	TRBJ2-1	-	TGTGCCAGCAGTTTAGGACTAGCGGGACGACGATTCATGTACAATGAGCAGTTCTTC	CASSLGLAGRRFMYNEQFF
TRBV15	-	TRBJ1-2	few	TGTGCCACCAGCAGAGATTCCCGAAGGGGCGGCTATGGCTACACCTTC	CATSRDSRRGGYGYTF
TRBV6-5	TRBD1	TRBJ2-7	once	TGTGCCAGCAGCTCTCCGGGACAGGGGTCCTGGGGGCAGTACTTC	CASSSPGQGSWGQYF
TRBV21-1	-	TRBJ2-7	-	TGTGCCAGCAAAGTAGCGGGAAATATTTACGAGCAGTACTTC	CASKVAGNIYEQYF
TRBV4-1	TRBD1	TRBJ1-1	-	TGCGCCAGCAGCCAAGCTCCGACAGGGGCTAGTGAAGCTTTCTTT	CASSQAPTGASEAFF
TRBV7-3	-	TRBJ1-1	-	TGTGCCAGCAGCTTAACTCACGACACTGAAGCTTTCTTT	CASSLTHDTEAFF
TRBV29-1	-	TRBJ2-7	-	TGCAGCGTTGAAGATGAACAGGGCTACGAGCAGTACTTC	CSVEDEQGYEQYF
TRBV19	-	TRBJ1-5	-	TGTGCCAGTACCTTGGGAAACAATCAGCCCCAGCATTTT	CASTLGNNQPQHF
TRBV19	TRBD1	TRBJ2-2	few	TGTGCCTCTACGGACAGGACCACCGGGGAGCTGTTTTTT	CASTDRTTGELFF